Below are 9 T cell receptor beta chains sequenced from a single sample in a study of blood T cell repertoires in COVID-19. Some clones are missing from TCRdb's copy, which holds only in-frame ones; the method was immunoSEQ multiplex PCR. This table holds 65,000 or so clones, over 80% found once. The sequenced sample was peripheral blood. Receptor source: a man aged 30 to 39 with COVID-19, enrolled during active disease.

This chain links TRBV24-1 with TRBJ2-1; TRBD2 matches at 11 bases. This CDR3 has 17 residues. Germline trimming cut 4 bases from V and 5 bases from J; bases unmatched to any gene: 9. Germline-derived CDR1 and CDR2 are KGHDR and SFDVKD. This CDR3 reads CATSEFRTSGLDNEQFF. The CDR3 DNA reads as TGTGCCACCAGTGAATTCAGGACTAGCGGGTTGGACAATGAGCAGTTCTTC.

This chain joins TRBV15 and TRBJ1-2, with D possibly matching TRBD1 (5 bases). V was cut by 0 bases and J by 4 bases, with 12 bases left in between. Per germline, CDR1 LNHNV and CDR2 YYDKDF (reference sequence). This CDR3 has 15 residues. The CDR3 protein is CATSRDRQGSYGYTF. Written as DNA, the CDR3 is TGTGCCACCAGCAGAGATCGGCAGGGATCCTATGGCTACACCTTC. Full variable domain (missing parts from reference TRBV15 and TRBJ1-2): DAMVIQNPRYQVTQFGKPVTLSCSQTLNHNVMYWYQQKSSQAPKLLFHYYDKDFNNEADTPDNFQSRRPNTSFCFLDIRSPGLGDTAMYLCATSRDRQGSYGYTFGSGTRLTVV.

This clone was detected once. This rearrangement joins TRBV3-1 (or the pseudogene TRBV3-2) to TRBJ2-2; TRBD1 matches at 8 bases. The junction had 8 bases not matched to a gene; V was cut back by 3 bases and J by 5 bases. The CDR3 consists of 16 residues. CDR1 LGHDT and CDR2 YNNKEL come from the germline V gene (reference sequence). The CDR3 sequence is CASSHPDRASTGELFF. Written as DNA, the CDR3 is TGTGCCAGCAGCCACCCGGACAGGGCTTCGACCGGGGAGCTGTTTTTT.

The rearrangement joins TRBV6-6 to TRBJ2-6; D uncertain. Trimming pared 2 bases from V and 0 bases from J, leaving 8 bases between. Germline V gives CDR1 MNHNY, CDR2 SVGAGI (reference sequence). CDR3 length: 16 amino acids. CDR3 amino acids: CASSYSHSSGANVLTF. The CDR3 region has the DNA TGTGCCAGCAGTTACAGCCACAGCTCTGGGGCCAACGTCCTGACTTTC.

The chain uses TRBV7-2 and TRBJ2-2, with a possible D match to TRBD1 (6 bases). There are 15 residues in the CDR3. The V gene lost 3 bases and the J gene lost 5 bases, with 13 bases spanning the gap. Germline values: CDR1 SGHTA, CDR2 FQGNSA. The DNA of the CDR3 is TGTGCCAGCAGCTTCAACAGGGTGCAGACCGGGGAGCTGTTTTTT. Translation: CASSFNRVQTGELFF.

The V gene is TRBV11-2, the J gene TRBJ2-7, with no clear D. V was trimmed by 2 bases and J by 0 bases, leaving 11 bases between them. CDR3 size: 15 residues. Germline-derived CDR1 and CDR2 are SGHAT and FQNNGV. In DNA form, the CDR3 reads TGTGCCAGCAGCTTATCGGGTGAAAGCTCCTACGAGCAGTACTTC. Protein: CASSLSGESSYEQYF.

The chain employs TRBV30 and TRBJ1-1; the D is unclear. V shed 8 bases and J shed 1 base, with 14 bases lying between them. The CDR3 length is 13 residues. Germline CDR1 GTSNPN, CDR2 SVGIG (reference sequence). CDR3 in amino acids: CASHTTGNTEAFF. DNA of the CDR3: TGTGCCAGCCACACGACGGGGAACACTGAAGCTTTCTTT.

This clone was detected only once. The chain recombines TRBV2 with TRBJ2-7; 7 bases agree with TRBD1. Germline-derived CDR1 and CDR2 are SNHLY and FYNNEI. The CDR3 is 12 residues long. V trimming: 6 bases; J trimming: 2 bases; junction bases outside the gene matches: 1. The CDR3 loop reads CASSGTAYEQYF. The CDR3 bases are TGTGCCAGCAGCGGGACAGCCTACGAGCAGTACTTC.

The CDR3 reads CASSFGGQGGELFF. CDR3 DNA: TGTGCCAGCAGTTTTGGAGGGCAGGGCGGGGAGCTGTTTTTT. The genes are TRBV28 and TRBJ2-2; D possibly corresponds to TRBD2 (6 bases). Per germline, CDR1 MDHEN and CDR2 SYDVKM. This CDR3 region has 14 residues. V was cut by 3 bases and J by 7 bases, with 12 bases left in between.